The TCR beta chain described here comes from a study of early T cells in non-severe SARS-CoV-2 infection (dated by TCRdb to the early 2020s). Concerning the study at large: Because TCR sequencing relied on bulk RNA taken from unsorted whole blood, pairing of alpha and beta chains was not possible. Results the study describes overall, beyond this receptor: VDJdb matching was skewed toward anti-spike CD8 responses and likely underestimated virus-specific expansions by missing private and CD4 specificities.

Libraries were built with 5' RACE. Instrument on record: NextSeq 500. To correct for sequencing error and PCR bias, the TCR library protocol tagged individual cDNA molecules with unique molecular identifiers. Sequencing covered both TCR alpha and beta chains, and within each sample the abundances of alpha and beta sequences were tightly co-correlated. The original pipeline was this. Decombinator V4 was used to annotate TCR sequences for V gene, J gene and CDR3. Expanded TCRs were defined as changing significantly between any two time points under a Poisson model with p below 0.0001. TCR abundances were normalised to the total number of TCRs sequenced in each sample and reported as counts per million. TRAV1-2 paired with TRAJ12, TRAJ20 or TRAJ33 defined MAIT TCRs, while TRAV10 paired with TRAJ18 defined iNKT TCRs. VDJdb, accessed 1 November 2021, was searched for CMV, EBV and SARS-CoV-2 annotated TCRs, excluding TCRs annotated for multiple antigens. The public reads were quality trimmed at Q25 with fastp and then assembled into clones with MiXCR by TCRdb, keeping productive beta chains. Each record represents a unique CDR3 protein, reported with the most common genes and DNA among its rows. TCRdb, not the original authors, processed these V and J calls. This sample holds some 56,000 distinct CDR3 sequences; less than 15% were observed only once. About 4% of the sample lies in the top ten.

A case-control design nested within a healthcare worker cohort in London, UK, was used, with weekly nasopharyngeal swab PCR tests and blood sampling performed. Healthcare workers were recruited during the week of the UK lockdown, between 23 and 31 March 2020, and followed weekly for up to roughly 15 weeks. Including cysteine and phenylalanine, the CDR3 has 16 amino acids. The CDR3 DNA has 48 bases and is translated from base 1. Trimming leaves V shorter by 6 bases and J shorter by 4 bases, with the junction holding 4 bases beyond the gene matches. The germline V gene yields SGHDN for CDR1 and FVKESK for CDR2. As to this clonotype: Its antigen is unknown. No qualities accompany the bases; no much larger clone lies one base away.

This clonotype was sampled from an adult who was a healthcare worker with PCR-confirmed SARS-CoV-2 infection or an uninfected control (not recorded which). Rearrangement joined TRBV14 to TRBJ2-1, with 15 middle bases fitting TRBD2. The sample was whole blood, taken at baseline. The CDR3 region: CASSPGLAGGYNEQFF. Read as DNA, the sequence is TGTGCCAGCAGTCCAGGACTAGCGGGAGGGTACAATGAGCAGTTCTTC. Extended through the reference TRBV14 and TRBJ2-1 proteins, this CDR3 yields the full variable domain: EAGVTQFPSHSVIEKGQTVTLRCDPISGHDNLYWYRRVMGKEIKFLLHFVKESKQDESGMPNNRFLAERTGGTYSTLKVQPAELEDSGVYFCASSPGLAGGYNEQFFGPGTRLTVL.